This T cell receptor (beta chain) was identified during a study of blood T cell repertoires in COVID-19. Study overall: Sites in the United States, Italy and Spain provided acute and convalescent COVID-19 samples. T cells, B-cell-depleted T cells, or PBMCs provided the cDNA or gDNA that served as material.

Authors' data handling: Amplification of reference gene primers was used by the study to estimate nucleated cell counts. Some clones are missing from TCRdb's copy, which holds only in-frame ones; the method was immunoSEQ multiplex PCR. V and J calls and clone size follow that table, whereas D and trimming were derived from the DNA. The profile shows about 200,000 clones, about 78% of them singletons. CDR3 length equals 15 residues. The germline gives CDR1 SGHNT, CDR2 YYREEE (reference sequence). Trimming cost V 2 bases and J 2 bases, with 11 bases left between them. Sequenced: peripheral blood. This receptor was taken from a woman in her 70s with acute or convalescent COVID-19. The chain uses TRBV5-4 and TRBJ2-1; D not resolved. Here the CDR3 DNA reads TGTGCCAGCAGCTTTTCTAGTGTCCCCTACAATGAGCAGTTCTTC. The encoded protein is CASSFSSVPYNEQFF.